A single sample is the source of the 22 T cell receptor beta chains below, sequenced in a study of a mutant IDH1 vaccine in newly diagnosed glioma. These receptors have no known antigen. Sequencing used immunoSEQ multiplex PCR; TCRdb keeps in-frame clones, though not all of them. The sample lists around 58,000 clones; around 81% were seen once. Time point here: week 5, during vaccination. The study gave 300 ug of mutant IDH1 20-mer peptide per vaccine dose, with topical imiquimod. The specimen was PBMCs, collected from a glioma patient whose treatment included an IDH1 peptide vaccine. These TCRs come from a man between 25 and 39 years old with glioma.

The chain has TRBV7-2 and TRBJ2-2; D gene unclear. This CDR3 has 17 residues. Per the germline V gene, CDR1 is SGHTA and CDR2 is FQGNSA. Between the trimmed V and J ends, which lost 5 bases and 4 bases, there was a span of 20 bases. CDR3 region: CASSQDLLGGRTGELFF. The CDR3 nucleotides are TGTGCCAGCAGCCAAGACCTACTTGGCGGTCGCACCGGGGAGCTGTTTTTT.

The CDR3 sequence is CASSWVDSNQPQHF. DNA of the CDR3: TGTGCCAGCAGCTGGGTCGATAGCAATCAGCCCCAGCATTTT. The rearrangement joins TRBV7-9 to TRBJ1-5; D is uncertain. CDR1 is SEHNR and CDR2 is FQNEAQ in the germline V gene (reference sequence). The germline V and J ends were trimmed by 4 bases and 0 bases, with 7 bases remaining between them. The CDR3 spans 14 residues. Complete variable domain (other parts from reference TRBV7-9 and TRBJ1-5): DTGVSQNPRHKITKRGQNVTFRCDPISEHNRLYWYRQTLGQGPEFLTYFQNEAQLEKSRLLSDRFSAERPKGSFSTLEIQRTEQGDSAMYLCASSWVDSNQPQHFGDGTRLSIL.

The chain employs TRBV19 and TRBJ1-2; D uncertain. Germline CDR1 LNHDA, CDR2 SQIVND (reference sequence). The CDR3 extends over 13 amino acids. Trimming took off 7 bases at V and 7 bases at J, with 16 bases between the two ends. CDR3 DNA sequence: TGTGCCAGTACATCCACCCTTGTAGGTGGCTACACCTTC. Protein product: CASTSTLVGGYTF.

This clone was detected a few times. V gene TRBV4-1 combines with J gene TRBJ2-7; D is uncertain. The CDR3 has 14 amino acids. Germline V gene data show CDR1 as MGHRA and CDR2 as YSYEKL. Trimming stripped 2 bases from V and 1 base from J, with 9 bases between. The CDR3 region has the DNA TGCGCCAGCAGCCAACCGAGCAGATCCTACGAGCAGTACTTC. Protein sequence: CASSQPSRSYEQYF.

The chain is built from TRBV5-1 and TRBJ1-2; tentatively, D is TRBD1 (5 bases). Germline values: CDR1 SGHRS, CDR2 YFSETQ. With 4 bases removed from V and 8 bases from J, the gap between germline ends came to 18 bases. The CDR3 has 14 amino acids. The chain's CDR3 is CASSPGPPVFGYTF. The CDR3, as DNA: TGCGCCAGCAGCCCGGGGCCCCCCGTCTTCGGCTACACCTTC.

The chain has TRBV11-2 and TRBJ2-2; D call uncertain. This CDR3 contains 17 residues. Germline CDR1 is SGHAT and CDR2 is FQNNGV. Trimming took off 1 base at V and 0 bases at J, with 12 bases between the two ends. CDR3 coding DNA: TGTGCCAGCAGCTTAGTCGGTTCGTTCGCGAACACCGGGGAGCTGTTTTTT. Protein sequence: CASSLVGSFANTGELFF.

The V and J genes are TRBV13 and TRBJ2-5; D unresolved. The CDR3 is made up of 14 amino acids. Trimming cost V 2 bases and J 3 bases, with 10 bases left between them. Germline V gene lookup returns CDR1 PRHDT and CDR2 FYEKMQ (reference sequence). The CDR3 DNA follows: TGTGCCAGCAGCTTATCAGGACCCGAAGAGACCCAGTACTTC. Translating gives CASSLSGPEETQYF.

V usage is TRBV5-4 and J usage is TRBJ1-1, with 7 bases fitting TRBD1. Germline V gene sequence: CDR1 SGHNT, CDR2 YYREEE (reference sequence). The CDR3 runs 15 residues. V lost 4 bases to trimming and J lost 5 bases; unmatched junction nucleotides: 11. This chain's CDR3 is CASSPPGTARTEAFF. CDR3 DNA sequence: TGTGCCAGCAGCCCCCCCGGGACAGCGAGGACTGAAGCTTTCTTT. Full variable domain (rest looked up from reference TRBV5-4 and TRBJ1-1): ETGVTQSPTHLIKTRGQQVTLRCSSQSGHNTVSWYQQALGQGPQFIFQYYREEENGRGNFPPRFSGLQFPNYSSELNVNALELDDSALYLCASSPPGTARTEAFFGQGTRLTVV.

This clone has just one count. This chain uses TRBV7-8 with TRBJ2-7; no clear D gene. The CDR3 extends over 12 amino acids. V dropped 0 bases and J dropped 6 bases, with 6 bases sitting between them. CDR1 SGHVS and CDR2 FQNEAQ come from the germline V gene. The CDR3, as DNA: TGTGCCAGCAGCTTAGCGCCAAGCGAGCAGTACTTC. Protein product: CASSLAPSEQYF. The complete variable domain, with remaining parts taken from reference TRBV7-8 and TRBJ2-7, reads GAGVSQSPRYKVAKRGQDVALRCDPISGHVSLFWYQQALGQGPEFLTYFQNEAQLDKSGLPSDRFFAERPEGSVSTLKIQRTQQEDSAVYLCASSLAPSEQYFGPGTRLTVT.

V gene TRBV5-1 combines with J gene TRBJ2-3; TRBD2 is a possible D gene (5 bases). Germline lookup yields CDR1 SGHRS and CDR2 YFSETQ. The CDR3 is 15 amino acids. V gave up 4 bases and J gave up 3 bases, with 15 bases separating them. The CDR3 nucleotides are TGCGCCAGCAGCCCCGGAAGTGGGAGTACAGATACGCAGTATTTT. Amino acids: CASSPGSGSTDTQYF.

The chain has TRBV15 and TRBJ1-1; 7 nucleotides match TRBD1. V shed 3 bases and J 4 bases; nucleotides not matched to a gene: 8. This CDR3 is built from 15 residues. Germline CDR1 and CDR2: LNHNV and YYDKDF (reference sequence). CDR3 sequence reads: CATSRRQGRGTEAFF. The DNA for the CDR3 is TGTGCCACCAGCAGGAGACAGGGTAGGGGCACTGAAGCTTTCTTT. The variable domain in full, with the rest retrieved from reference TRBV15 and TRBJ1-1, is DAMVIQNPRYQVTQFGKPVTLSCSQTLNHNVMYWYQQKSSQAPKLLFHYYDKDFNNEADTPDNFQSRRPNTSFCFLDIRSPGLGDTAMYLCATSRRQGRGTEAFFGQGTRLTVV.

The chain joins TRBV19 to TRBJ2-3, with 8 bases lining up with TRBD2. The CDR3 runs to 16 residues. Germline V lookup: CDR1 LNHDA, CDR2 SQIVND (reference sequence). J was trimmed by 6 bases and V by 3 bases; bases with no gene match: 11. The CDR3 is CASSMGLVSPFDTQYF. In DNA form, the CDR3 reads TGTGCCAGTAGTATGGGACTAGTGTCCCCGTTTGATACGCAGTATTTT.

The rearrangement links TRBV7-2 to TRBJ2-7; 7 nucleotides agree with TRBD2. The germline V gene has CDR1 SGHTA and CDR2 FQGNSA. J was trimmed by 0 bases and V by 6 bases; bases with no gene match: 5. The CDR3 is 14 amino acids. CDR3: CASSRWGGSYEQYF. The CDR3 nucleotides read TGTGCCAGCAGTCGGTGGGGGGGCTCCTACGAGCAGTACTTC.

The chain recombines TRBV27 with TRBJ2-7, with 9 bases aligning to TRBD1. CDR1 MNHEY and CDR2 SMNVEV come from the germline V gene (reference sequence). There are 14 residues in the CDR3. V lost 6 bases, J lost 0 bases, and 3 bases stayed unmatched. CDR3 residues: CASSLTGGSYEQYF. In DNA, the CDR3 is TGTGCCAGCAGCTTGACAGGGGGCTCCTACGAGCAGTACTTC.

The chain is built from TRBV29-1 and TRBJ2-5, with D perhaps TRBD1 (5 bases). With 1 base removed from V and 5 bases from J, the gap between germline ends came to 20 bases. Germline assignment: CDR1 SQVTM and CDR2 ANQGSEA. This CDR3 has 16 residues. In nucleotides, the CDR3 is TGCAGCGTTGAAGCCTTCCAGGGTCAGGCATCGGAGACCCAGTACTTC. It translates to CSVEAFQGQASETQYF.

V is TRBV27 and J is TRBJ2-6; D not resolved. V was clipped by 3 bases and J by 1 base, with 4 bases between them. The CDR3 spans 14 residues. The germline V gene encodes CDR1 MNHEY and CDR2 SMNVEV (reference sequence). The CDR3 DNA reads TGTGCCAGCAGTTTCGGGTCTGGGGCCAACGTCCTGACTTTC. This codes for CASSFGSGANVLTF. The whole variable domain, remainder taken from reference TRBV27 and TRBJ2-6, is EAQVTQNPRYLITVTGKKLTVTCSQNMNHEYMSWYRQDPGLGLRQIYYSMNVEVTDKGDVPEGYKVSRKEKRNFPLILESPSPNQTSLYFCASSFGSGANVLTFGAGSRLTVL.

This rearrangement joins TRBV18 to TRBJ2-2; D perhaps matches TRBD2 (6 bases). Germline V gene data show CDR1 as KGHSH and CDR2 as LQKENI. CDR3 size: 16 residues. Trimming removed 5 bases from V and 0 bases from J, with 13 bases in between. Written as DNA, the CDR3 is TGTGCCAGCTCAGCGAGGGGAGGTGCGAACACCGGGGAGCTGTTTTTT. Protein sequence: CASSARGGANTGELFF.

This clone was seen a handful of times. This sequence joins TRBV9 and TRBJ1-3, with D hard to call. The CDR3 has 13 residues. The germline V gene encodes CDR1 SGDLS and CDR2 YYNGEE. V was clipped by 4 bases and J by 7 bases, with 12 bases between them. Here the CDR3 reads CASSLGSGNTIYF. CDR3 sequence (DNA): TGTGCCAGCAGCCTGGGGTCGGGGAACACCATATATTTT.

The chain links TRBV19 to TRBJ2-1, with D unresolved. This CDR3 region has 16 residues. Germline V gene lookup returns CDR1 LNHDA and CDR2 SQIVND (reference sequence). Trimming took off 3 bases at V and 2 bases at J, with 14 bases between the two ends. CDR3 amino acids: CASSISTDPPYNEQFF. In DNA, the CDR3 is TGTGCCAGTAGTATTAGCACGGACCCTCCCTACAATGAGCAGTTCTTC.

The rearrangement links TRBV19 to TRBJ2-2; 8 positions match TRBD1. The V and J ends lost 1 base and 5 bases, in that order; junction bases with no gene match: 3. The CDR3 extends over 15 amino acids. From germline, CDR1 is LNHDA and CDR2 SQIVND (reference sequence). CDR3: CASSIAQGATGELFF. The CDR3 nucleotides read TGTGCCAGTAGTATAGCGCAGGGGGCGACCGGGGAGCTGTTTTTT. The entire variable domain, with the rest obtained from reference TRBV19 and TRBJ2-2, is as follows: DGGITQSPKYLFRKEGQNVTLSCEQNLNHDAMYWYRQDPGQGLRLIYYSQIVNDFQKGDIAEGYSVSREKKESFPLTVTSAQKNPTAFYLCASSIAQGATGELFFGEGSRLTVL.

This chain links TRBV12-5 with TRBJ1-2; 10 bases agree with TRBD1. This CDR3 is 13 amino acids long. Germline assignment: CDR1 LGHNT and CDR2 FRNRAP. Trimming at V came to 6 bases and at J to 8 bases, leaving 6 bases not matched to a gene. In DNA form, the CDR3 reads TGTGCTAGTGGACGACAGGGGGCCATCGGCTACACCTTC. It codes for CASGRQGAIGYTF.

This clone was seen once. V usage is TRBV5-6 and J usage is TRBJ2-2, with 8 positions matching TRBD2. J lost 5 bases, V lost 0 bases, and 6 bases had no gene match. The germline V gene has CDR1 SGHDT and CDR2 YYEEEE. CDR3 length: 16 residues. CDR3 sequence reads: CASSLVASGLTGELFF. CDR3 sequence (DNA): TGTGCCAGCAGCTTGGTTGCTAGCGGGTTAACCGGGGAGCTGTTTTTT.